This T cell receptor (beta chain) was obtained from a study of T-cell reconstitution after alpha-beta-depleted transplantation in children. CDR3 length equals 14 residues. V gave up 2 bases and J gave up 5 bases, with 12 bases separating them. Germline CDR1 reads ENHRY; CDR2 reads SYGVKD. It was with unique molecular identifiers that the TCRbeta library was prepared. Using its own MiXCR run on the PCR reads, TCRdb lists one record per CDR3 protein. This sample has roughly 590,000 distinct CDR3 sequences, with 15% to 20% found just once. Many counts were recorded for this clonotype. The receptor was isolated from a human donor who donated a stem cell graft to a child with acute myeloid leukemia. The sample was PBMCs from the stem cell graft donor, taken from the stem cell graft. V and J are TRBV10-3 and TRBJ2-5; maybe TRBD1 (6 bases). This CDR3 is CAISEPGESETQYF. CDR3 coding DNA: TGTGCCATCAGTGAGCCAGGGGAGTCCGAGACCCAGTACTTC.